This note documents a single T cell receptor (beta chain) sequence. This record belongs to a study of blood T cells in healthy people across ages. Primed by a sample-barcoded 5' primer and a J-beta primer mix, a second PCR proceeded for 7 to 11 cycles. TCRdb redid the calling of the 5' RACE reads with MiXCR, one entry per CDR3 protein. The sample shows about 1 million distinct CDR3 sequences, approximately 25% of them seen only once. J gave up 4 bases and V 6 bases, and 8 bases lay outside the gene matches. The CDR3 has 14 amino acids. Germline V gene sequence: CDR1 DFQATT, CDR2 SNEGSKA (reference sequence). These same data were also listed under a study on T cells of mothers and their children.

Source material: blood. This clonotype was sampled from a girl aged 2 to 10 in good health. This chain links TRBV20-1 with TRBJ1-4, with 7 bases aligning to TRBD1. The CDR3 here is CSAKQGLDNEKLFF. In DNA form, the CDR3 reads TGCAGTGCCAAACAGGGGCTGGATAATGAAAAACTGTTTTTT.